This T cell receptor (beta chain) came from a study of T-cell reconstitution after alpha-beta-depleted transplantation in children. Study-wide findings and caveats: The origin of alpha-beta T cells about two months after transplant was reportedly several hundred expanded graft clones. It was newly produced T cells that mostly accounted for T-cell counts and diversity one year after transplant. Recipient T cells and thymic progenitors that survived gave rise to the high TCRbeta diversity observed at day 60 in some patients.

V was trimmed by 0 bases and J by 4 bases, leaving 19 bases between them. The CDR3 is 17 amino acids. Germline V lookup: CDR1 LGHNA, CDR2 YSLEER. As to this clonotype: What it recognizes is unknown.

As it was prepared, the TCRbeta library received unique molecular identifiers. TCRdb re-called the PCR reads with MiXCR, one entry per CDR3 protein. The repertoire holds around 230,000 distinct CDR3 sequences, approximately 19% seen once, with roughly two fifths in the top ten. The chain is built from TRBV4-3 and TRBJ2-7, with D possibly matching TRBD1 (6 bases). This sequence originates from a male patient between 2 and 15 years old who had a stem cell transplant for acute lymphoblastic leukemia, so the T cells may come from the graft donor. Sample: PBMCs, mostly from graft donor cells, taken 360 days after TCRalphabeta/CD19-depleted stem cell transplant. CDR3 loop: CASSQEVSYRVVYEQYF. The CDR3 DNA reads as TGCGCCAGCAGCCAAGAGGTGTCGTACAGGGTGGTTTACGAGCAGTACTTC.